These T cell receptor beta chains were read from a single sample in a study of T cell responses to AZD1222 COVID-19 vaccine. The data were produced by immunoSEQ multiplex PCR, yet TCRdb's version contains in-frame clones alone and is incomplete. The sample contains roughly 120,000 clones, around 87% of which appear only once. The source material was peripheral blood, sampled on day 0 of AZD1222 vaccination. These receptors came from an adult in good health. Each CDR3 is given with its conserved first and last residue.

j_call v_call cdr3_aa
TRBJ1-1 TRBV29-1 CSASENTEAFF
TRBJ2-5 TRBV19 CASSRYFVGKETQYF
TRBJ1-5 TRBV15 CATSRDRNQPQHF
TRBJ1-1 TRBV5-1 CASSLLQGATEAFF
TRBJ2-7 TRBV7-9 CASSSFAYEQYF
TRBJ1-5 TRBV4-2 CASSQSRTGAQPQHF
TRBJ1-1 TRBV7-9 CASSLGGPAEAFF
TRBJ1-5 TRBV3-1/TRBV3-2 CASSRDRASNQPQHF
TRBJ1-2 TRBV18 CASSRGGNYGYTF
TRBJ2-5 TRBV7-2 CASSLVLGPPHF
TRBJ1-6 TRBV4-1 CASSQYRENNSPLHF
TRBJ2-5 TRBV5-5 CASSLGSGGEQETQYF
TRBJ1-3 TRBV15 CATSRARGHSGNTIYF
TRBJ1-4 TRBV7-9 CASSLAPAIVGKLFF
TRBJ1-2 TRBV11-2 CASSLQHYGYTF
TRBJ1-3 TRBV4-1 CASSQDTHSGNTIYF
TRBJ1-1 TRBV29-1 CSVARGNTEAFF
TRBJ1-6 TRBV30 CAWRRGGEWSPLHF
TRBJ1-1 TRBV4-3 CASSPASTGVGEAFF
TRBJ2-5 TRBV19 CASSMGGGLGETQYF
TRBJ1-5 TRBV19 CASRQGNQPQHF
TRBJ1-2 TRBV29-1 CSVTTGTGATGGYTF
TRBJ1-1 TRBV4-1 CASSQDSRGTEAFF
TRBJ1-5 TRBV19 CASSISEYSNQPQHF
TRBJ1-1 TRBV3-1/TRBV3-2 CASSQDSNWRAGEAFF
TRBJ2-7 TRBV27 CASSSGYEQYF